One sample yielded the 3 T cell receptor beta chains listed below, sequenced in a study of cytomegalovirus exposure and HLA in healthy donors. Both 60 Vbeta primers and 13 Jbeta primers went into the PCR. Produced via immunoSEQ multiplex PCR; TCRdb's table is partial and in-frame only. Among 75,000 to 100,000 clones listed, approximately 80% were seen once. Sequencing input: PBMCs. The receptors shown here come from a man in his fifties or sixties in good health and CMV-seropositive.

DNA for the CDR3: TGTGCCAGCAGTCATAGACAGAGCATGAACACTGAAGCTTTCTTT. Protein product: CASSHRQSMNTEAFF. V usage is TRBV27 and J usage is TRBJ1-1, with D possibly being TRBD1 (5 bases). The CDR3 has 15 amino acids. Germline CDR1 MNHEY, CDR2 SMNVEV (reference sequence). V lost 5 bases and J 0 bases, leaving 13 bases between the germline ends.

The sample holds one count of this clone. The V call is TRBV9, the J call TRBJ2-7, with D hard to call. V was pared by 4 bases and J by 0 bases, with 11 bases between. There are 14 residues in the CDR3. CDR1 and CDR2 from the germline V gene are SGDLS and YYNGEE. CDR3 sequence: CASSPRPNSYEQYF. The DNA of the CDR3 is TGTGCCAGCAGCCCGAGGCCCAACTCCTACGAGCAGTACTTC.

This clone was observed a few times. The chain combines TRBV5-1 with TRBJ2-7; 8 bases map to TRBD1. Trimming at V came to 4 bases and at J to 3 bases, leaving 6 bases not matched to a gene. Looked up from germline, CDR1 is SGHRS and CDR2 is YFSETQ. The CDR3 consists of 14 residues. In nucleotides, the CDR3 is TGCGCCAGCAGCCCCGAGACAGGGGACTACGAGCAGTACTTC. This translates into CASSPETGDYEQYF. Based on the CDR3 plus reference TRBV5-1 and TRBJ2-7, the full variable domain is KAGVTQTPRYLIKTRGQQVTLSCSPISGHRSVSWYQQTPGQGLQFLFEYFSETQRNKGNFPGRFSGRQFSNSRSEMNVSTLELGDSALYLCASSPETGDYEQYFGPGTRLTVT.